This is a list of T cell receptor beta chains from one sample in a study of blood T cell repertoires in COVID-19. Sequenced by immunoSEQ multiplex PCR; TCRdb stores in-frame clones only, minus some. The sample contains 200,000 to 250,000 clones, less than 85% of which appear only once. Sample: peripheral blood. These receptors were collected from a woman aged 65 to 85 with acute or convalescent COVID-19. Each CDR3 is given with its conserved first and last residue. Fields, in order: V gene, J gene, clone size, D gene, CDR3 protein, CDR3 DNA. D genes are given only for firm matches. Size is stated for part of the rows, as once, few or many counts, or as a class when the clone is expanded.

>TRBV5-8|TRBJ2-3|-|-
CASSFGSAGGTDTQYF
TGTGCCAGCAGCTTCGGTTCGGCAGGGGGCACAGATACGCAGTATTTT
>TRBV18|TRBJ1-2|-|-
CASSPPGDPNYGYTF
TGTGCCAGCTCACCACCGGGAGATCCTAACTATGGCTACACCTTC
>TRBV25-1|TRBJ1-6|-|TRBD1
CASSPRTGISSPLHF
TGTGCCAGCAGTCCTCGGACAGGGATAAGCTCACCCCTCCACTTT
>TRBV5-4|TRBJ1-2|-|TRBD1
CASSSEVDRAYGYTF
TGTGCCAGCAGCTCGGAGGTTGACAGGGCCTATGGCTACACCTTC
>TRBV27|TRBJ1-6|-|TRBD1
CASSGDSLNSPLHF
TGTGCCAGCAGTGGGGACAGCCTTAATTCACCCCTCCACTTT
>TRBV14|TRBJ1-4|-|TRBD1
CASSPGRGNEKLFF
TGTGCCAGCAGTCCTGGCAGGGGGAACGAAAAACTGTTTTTT
>TRBV5-1|TRBJ2-1|-|TRBD2
CASSLVAGSYNEQFF
TGTGCCAGCAGCTTGGTAGCGGGCTCCTACAATGAGCAGTTCTTC
>TRBV28|TRBJ2-5|-|-
CASSLIFVTDDQETQYF
TGTGCCAGCAGTTTGATATTTGTGACAGATGACCAAGAGACCCAGTACTTC
>TRBV5-1|TRBJ2-2|-|TRBD2
CASSSSGPNTGELFF
TGCGCCAGCAGCTCTAGCGGGCCGAACACCGGGGAGCTGTTTTTT
>TRBV5-4|TRBJ1-1|-|TRBD1
CALGRQGAMNTEAFF
TGTGCGCTGGGGCGACAGGGTGCGATGAACACTGAAGCTTTCTTT
>TRBV5-1|TRBJ2-5|-|TRBD2
CASSSGTSGGETQYF
TGCGCCAGCAGCAGCGGGACTAGCGGAGGGGAGACCCAGTACTTC
>TRBV5-1|TRBJ1-3|-|TRBD1
CASSPEGAPGNTIYF
TGCGCCAGCAGTCCCGAGGGGGCGCCTGGAAACACCATATATTTT
>TRBV4-2|TRBJ1-5|-|-
CASRQTLSNQPQHF
TGTGCCAGCAGGCAGACACTTAGCAATCAGCCCCAGCATTTT
>TRBV9|TRBJ2-5|-|TRBD2
CASSLGLAGQETQYF
TGTGCCAGCAGCTTAGGACTAGCGGGGCAAGAGACCCAGTACTTC
>TRBV27|TRBJ2-2|-|TRBD1
CASSQDRVAGELFF
TGTGCCAGCAGCCAGGACAGGGTAGCCGGGGAGCTGTTTTTT
>TRBV18|TRBJ2-2|-|TRBD1
CASSERDRGTTNTGELFF
TGTGCCAGCTCAGAGAGGGACAGGGGAACTACGAACACCGGGGAGCTGTTTTTT
>TRBV30|TRBJ1-6|once|-
CASTASYNSPLHF
TGTGCCTCGACAGCCTCCTATAATTCACCCCTCCACTTT
>TRBV5-4|TRBJ2-1|-|TRBD2
CASSPGTSVRNEQFF
TGTGCCAGCAGTCCCGGGACTAGCGTTCGGAATGAGCAGTTCTTC
>TRBV11-2|TRBJ1-1|-|TRBD1
CASSLGPRDSEAFF
TGTGCCAGCAGCTTAGGACCCAGGGACAGCGAAGCTTTCTTT
>TRBV7-8|TRBJ1-6|-|TRBD1
CASSLGDSGSPLHF
TGTGCCAGCAGCTTAGGGGACAGTGGGTCACCCCTCCACTTT
>TRBV27|TRBJ2-1|-|-
CASSLTEYNEQFF
TGTGCCAGCAGTTTAACTGAATACAATGAGCAGTTCTTC
>TRBV27|TRBJ2-2|-|TRBD1
CASSYRGSTGELFF
TGTGCCAGCAGTTACAGGGGGAGTACCGGGGAGCTGTTTTTT
>TRBV10-3|TRBJ2-2|once|-
CAITEGGSGTGELFF
TGTGCCATCACCGAGGGGGGGTCGGGAACCGGGGAGCTGTTTTTT
>TRBV2|TRBJ2-7|-|TRBD2
CASILELAGPYEQYF
TGTGCCAGCATTCTCGAGCTAGCGGGGCCCTACGAGCAGTACTTC
>TRBV19|TRBJ1-1|-|-
CASSIQENTEAFF
TGTGCCAGTAGTATCCAGGAAAACACTGAAGCTTTCTTT
>TRBV27|TRBJ2-5|few|TRBD2
CASSLRLAGGGETQYF
TGTGCCAGCAGTTTGCGACTAGCGGGAGGTGGGGAGACCCAGTACTTC
>TRBV6-1|TRBJ2-5|-|-
CASSEAKAGQETQYF
TGTGCCAGCAGTGAAGCGAAAGCGGGTCAAGAGACCCAGTACTTC
>TRBV21-1|TRBJ2-7|-|-
CASSIWNPGATPSGYEQYF
TGTGCCAGCAGCATTTGGAACCCGGGAGCCACTCCAAGCGGGTACGAGCAGTACTTC